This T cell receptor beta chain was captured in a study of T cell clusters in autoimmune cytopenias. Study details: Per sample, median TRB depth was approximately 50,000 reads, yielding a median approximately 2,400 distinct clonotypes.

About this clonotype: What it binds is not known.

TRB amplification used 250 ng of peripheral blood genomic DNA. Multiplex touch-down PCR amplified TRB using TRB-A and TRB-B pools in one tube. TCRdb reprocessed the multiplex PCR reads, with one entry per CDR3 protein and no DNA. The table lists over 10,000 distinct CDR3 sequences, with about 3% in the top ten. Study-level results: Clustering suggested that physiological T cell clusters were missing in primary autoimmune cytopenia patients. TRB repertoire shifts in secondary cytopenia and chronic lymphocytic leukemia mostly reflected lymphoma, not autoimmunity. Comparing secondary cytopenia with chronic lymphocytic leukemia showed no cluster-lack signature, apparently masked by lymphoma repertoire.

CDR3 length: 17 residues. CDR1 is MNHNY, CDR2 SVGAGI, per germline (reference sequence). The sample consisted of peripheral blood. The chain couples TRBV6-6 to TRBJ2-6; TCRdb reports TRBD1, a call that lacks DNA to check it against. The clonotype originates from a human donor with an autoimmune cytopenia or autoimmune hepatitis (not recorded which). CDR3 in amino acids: CASSPGQGRSGANVLTF.